This TCR beta chain was captured in a study of blood T cell repertoires in COVID-19. The wider study: Samples of COVID-19 (acute and convalescent) were obtained from the United States, Italy and Spain. Nucleic acid was either cDNA or gDNA, and it came from T cells, B-cell-depleted T cells, or PBMCs.

This table comes from immunoSEQ multiplex PCR, and its TCRdb copy is limited to in-frame clones, with some not included. The table records roughly 300,000 clones, over 70% of them present only once. The CDR3 has 17 residues. The clonotype originates from a woman aged 40-49 years who had recovered from COVID-19. Material: peripheral blood. V gene TRBV21-1 combines with J gene TRBJ2-1; the table's D gene call, TRBD1, was not cross checked with the DNA. TRBV21-1 has pseudogene status. The CDR3 loop is CASSKPRGPSSYNEQFF. The CDR3 DNA follows: TGTGCCAGCAGCAAACCCAGGGGCCCCAGCTCCTACAATGAGCAGTTCTTC.